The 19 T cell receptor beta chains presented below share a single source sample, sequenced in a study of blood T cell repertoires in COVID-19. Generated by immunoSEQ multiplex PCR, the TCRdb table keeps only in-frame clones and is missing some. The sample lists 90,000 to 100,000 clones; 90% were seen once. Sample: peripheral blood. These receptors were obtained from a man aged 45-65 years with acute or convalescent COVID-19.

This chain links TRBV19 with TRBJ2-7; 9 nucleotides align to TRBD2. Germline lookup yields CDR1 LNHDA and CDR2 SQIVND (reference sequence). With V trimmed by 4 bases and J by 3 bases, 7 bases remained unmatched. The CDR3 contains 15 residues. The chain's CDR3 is CASSTLAGVLYEQYF. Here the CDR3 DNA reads TGTGCCAGTAGTACTTTAGCGGGAGTCCTCTACGAGCAGTACTTC.

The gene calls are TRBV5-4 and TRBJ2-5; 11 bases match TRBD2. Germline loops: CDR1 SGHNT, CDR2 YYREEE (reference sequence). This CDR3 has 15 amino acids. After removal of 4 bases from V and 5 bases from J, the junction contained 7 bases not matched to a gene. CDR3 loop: CASSVRLAGWETQYF. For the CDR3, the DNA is TGTGCCAGCAGCGTGAGACTAGCGGGATGGGAGACCCAGTACTTC.

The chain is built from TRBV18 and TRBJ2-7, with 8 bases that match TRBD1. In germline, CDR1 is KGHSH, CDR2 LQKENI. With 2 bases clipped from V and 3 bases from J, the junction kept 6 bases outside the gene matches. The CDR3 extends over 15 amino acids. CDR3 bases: TGTGCCAGCTCACCAATGCAGGGGGCCAGCTACGAGCAGTACTTC. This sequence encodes CASSPMQGASYEQYF.

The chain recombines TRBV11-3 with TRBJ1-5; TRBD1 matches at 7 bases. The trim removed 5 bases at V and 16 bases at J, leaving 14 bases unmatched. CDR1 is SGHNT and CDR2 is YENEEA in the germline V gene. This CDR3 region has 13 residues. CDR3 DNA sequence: TGTGCCAGCAGCAACCGACAGGGCCCGTCTAATCATTTT. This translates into CASSNRQGPSNHF.

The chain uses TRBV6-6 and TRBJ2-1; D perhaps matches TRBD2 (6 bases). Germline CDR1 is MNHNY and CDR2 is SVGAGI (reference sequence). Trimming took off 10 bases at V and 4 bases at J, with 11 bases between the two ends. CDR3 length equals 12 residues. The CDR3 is CATRLEYNEQFF. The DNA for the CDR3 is TGTGCCACACGACTAGAGTACAATGAGCAGTTCTTC.

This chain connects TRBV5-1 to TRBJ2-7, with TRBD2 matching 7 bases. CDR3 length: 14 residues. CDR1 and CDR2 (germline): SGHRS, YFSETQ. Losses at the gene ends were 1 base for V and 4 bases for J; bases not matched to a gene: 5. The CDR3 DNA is TGCGCCAGCAGCTTGTGGGGCGGGAGTTACGAGCAGTACTTC. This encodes CASSLWGGSYEQYF.

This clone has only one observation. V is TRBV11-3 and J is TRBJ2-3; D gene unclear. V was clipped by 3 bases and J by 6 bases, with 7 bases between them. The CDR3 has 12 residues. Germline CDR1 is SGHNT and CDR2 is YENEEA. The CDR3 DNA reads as TGTGCCAGCAGCTTGAGTTGGGATACGCAGTATTTT. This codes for CASSLSWDTQYF. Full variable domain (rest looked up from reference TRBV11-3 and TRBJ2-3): EAGVVQSPRYKIIEKKQPVAFWCNPISGHNTLYWYLQNLGQGPELLIRYENEEAVDDSQLPKDRFSAERLKGVDSTLKIQPAELGDSAVYLCASSLSWDTQYFGPGTRLTVL.

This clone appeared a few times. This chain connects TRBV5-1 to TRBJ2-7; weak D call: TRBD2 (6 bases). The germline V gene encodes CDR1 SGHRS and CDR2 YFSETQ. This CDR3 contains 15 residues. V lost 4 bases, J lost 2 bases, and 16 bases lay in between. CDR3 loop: CASSASAGKTYEQYF. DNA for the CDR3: TGCGCCAGCAGCGCGTCGGCGGGGAAGACCTACGAGCAGTACTTC.

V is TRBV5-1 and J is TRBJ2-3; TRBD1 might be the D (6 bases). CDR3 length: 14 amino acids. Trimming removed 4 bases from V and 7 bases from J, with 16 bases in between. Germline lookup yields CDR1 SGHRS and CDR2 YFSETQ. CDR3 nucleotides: TGCGCCAGCAGCAGGGACAAGGCGACGAATACGCAGTATTTT. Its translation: CASSRDKATNTQYF.

CDR3 sequence reads: CASSKGVGGANTIYF. The CDR3 region has the DNA TGTGCCAGCAGCAAAGGGGTAGGGGGCGCAAACACCATATATTTT. The chain employs TRBV21-1 and TRBJ1-3; the table gives TRBD1 as D, unverified against the DNA. TRBV21-1 counts as a pseudogene. The CDR3 loop spans 15 amino acids.

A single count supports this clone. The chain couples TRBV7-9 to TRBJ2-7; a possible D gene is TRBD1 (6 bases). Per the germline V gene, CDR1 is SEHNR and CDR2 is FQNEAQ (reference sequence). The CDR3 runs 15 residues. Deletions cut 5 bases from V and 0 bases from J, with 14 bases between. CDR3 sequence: CASSPGRDTSYEQYF. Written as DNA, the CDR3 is TGTGCCAGCAGCCCCGGTCGGGACACCTCCTACGAGCAGTACTTC.

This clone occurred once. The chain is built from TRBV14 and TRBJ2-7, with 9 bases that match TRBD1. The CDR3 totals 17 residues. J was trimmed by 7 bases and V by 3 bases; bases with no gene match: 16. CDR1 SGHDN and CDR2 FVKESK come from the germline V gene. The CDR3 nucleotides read TGTGCCAGCAGCCAGGATCCCGGGACAGGGCGCCCCTCGGAGCAGTACTTC. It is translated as CASSQDPGTGRPSEQYF.

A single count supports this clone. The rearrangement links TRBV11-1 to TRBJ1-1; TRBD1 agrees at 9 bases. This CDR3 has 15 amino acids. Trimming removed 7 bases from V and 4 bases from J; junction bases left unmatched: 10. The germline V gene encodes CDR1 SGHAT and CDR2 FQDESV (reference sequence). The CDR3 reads CASIDPGQGFTEAFF. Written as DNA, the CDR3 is TGTGCCAGCATAGATCCGGGACAGGGATTCACTGAAGCTTTCTTT.

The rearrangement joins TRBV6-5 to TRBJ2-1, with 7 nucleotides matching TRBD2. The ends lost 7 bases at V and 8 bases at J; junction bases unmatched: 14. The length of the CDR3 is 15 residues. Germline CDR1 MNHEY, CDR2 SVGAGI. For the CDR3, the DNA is TGTGCCAGCACAGCGGCAGATGCGGGAGCCCATGAGCAGTTCTTC. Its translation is CASTAADAGAHEQFF.

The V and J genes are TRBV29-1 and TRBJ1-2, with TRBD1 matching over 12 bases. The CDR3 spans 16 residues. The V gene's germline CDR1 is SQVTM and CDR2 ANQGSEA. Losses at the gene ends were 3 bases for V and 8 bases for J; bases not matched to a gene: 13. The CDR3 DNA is TGCAGCGTTGATGAGGGTCTCGGGACAGGGGGCGCCGGCTACACCTTC. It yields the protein CSVDEGLGTGGAGYTF.

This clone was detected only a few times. CDR3 amino acids: CASRLQLSEAFF. CDR3 DNA sequence: TGTGCCAGCAGACTTCAACTGTCGGAAGCTTTCTTT. V is TRBV2 and J is TRBJ1-1; D remains unclear. Germline V CDR1 and CDR2: SNHLY, FYNNEI. The CDR3 length is 12 residues. The V gene lost 6 bases and the J gene lost 8 bases, with 13 bases spanning the gap.

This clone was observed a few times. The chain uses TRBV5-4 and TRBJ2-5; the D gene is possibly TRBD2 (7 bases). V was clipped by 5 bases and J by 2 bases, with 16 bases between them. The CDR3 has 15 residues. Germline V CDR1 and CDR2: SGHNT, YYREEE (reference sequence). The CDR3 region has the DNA TGTGCCAGCAGTAATGACGGGGGGCTACAAGAGACCCAGTACTTC. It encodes CASSNDGGLQETQYF.

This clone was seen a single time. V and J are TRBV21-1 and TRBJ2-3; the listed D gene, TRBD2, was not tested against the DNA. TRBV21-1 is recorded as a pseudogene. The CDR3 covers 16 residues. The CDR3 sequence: CASSKVGGWIPDTQYF. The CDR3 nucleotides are TGTGCCAGCAGCAAAGTCGGGGGTTGGATCCCAGATACGCAGTATTTT.

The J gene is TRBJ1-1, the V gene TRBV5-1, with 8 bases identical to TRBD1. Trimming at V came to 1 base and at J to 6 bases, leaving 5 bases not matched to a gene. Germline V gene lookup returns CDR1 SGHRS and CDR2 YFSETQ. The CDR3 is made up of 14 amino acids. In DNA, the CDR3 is TGCGCCAGCAGCTTGTCCGGGACAGGTGCTGAAGCTTTCTTT. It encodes CASSLSGTGAEAFF.